The clone carrying this T cell receptor (beta chain) was counted once. The record originates from a study of blood T cell repertoires in COVID-19. Across the study: COVID-19 samples, acute and convalescent, were from the United States, Italy and Spain. PBMCs, B-cell-depleted T cells, or T cells provided the cDNA or gDNA that made up the material.

The ends were cut back, 3 bases at V and 0 bases at J, with 9 bases in the middle. Looked up from germline, CDR1 is LNHDA and CDR2 is SQIVND (reference sequence). The CDR3 is 15 residues long. Per the original data handling: Quantification of nucleated cells was approximated via reference gene primer amplification. Generated by immunoSEQ multiplex PCR, the TCRdb table keeps only in-frame clones and is missing some. V and J calls and clone size follow that table, whereas D and trimming were derived from the DNA. The profile shows about 100,000 clones, more than 75% of them singletons. The sequence derives from a woman younger than 45 with acute or convalescent COVID-19. The V and J genes are TRBV19 and TRBJ1-5; no definite D call. The specimen sequenced was peripheral blood. CDR3 nucleotides: TGTGCCAGTAGTATTATCCGGGTTAGCAATCAGCCCCAGCATTTT. This codes for CASSIIRVSNQPQHF. Combining the CDR3 with reference TRBV19 and TRBJ1-5 gives the whole variable domain DGGITQSPKYLFRKEGQNVTLSCEQNLNHDAMYWYRQDPGQGLRLIYYSQIVNDFQKGDIAEGYSVSREKKESFPLTVTSAQKNPTAFYLCASSIIRVSNQPQHFGDGTRLSIL.